This T cell receptor beta chain is from a study of cytotoxic CD8 clonotypes in ibrutinib-treated CLL. Background on the study: IGHV unmutated roughly 18; relapsed/refractory 11; treatment-naive more than 14. By median roughly 5.5 years, approximately 12 had progressed and around 14 stayed remitted; responses had been 2 complete and some 24 partial.

Study observations and caveats: Having risen at ibrutinib response, clonality had fallen back toward baseline by progression.

A word on this clone: Its antigen is unknown.

The germline V gene encodes CDR1 SGHVS and CDR2 FQNEAQ. The CDR3 covers 13 residues. V was shortened by 5 bases and J by 0 bases, with 7 bases between the two germline ends. TCR beta library input comprised roughly 2 micrograms of genomic DNA from cryopreserved PBMCs. Produced via immunoSEQ multiplex PCR; TCRdb's table is partial and in-frame only. Of approximately 26,000 clones listed, 85% are singletons. The chain uses TRBV7-8 and TRBJ1-1; D call uncertain. This receptor was identified in a human donor with chronic lymphocytic leukemia. This material consisted of PBMCs, taken after 24 months of ibrutinib treatment. DNA of the CDR3: TGTGCCAGCAGCCTCTGGATGAACACTGAAGCTTTCTTT. It translates to CASSLWMNTEAFF.